This is a list of T cell receptor beta chains from one sample in a study of blood T cells in healthy people across ages. TCRdb re-derived calls from the 5' RACE reads in MiXCR, one entry per CDR3 protein. This sample yields approximately 760,000 distinct CDR3 sequences, of which roughly 25% are seen a single time; more than 7.5% belongs to the top ten. The same data also contributed to another study, on T cells of mothers and their children.

The sequencing sample was made of blood. The receptors were sampled from a boy younger than 18 in good health. CDR3s include the opening cysteine and the closing phenylalanine or tryptophan. Each record gives: clone size, J gene, V gene, D gene, CDR3 protein, CDR3 DNA. The D gene is left open where the match is weak. Clone size is shown for a subset of rows, as once, few, many or a class of expanded clone.

size: NA
J: TRBJ2-7
V: TRBV14
D: TRBD1
CDR3: CASSLSGTGYYEQYF
DNA: TGTGCCAGCAGCCTTTCCGGGACAGGATACTACGAGCAGTACTTC

size: few
J: TRBJ2-5
V: TRBV12-3/TRBV12-4
D: NA
CDR3: CASSLRQGYGETQYF
DNA: TGTGCCAGCAGTTTAAGGCAGGGATACGGGGAGACCCAGTACTTC

size: few
J: TRBJ1-2
V: TRBV29-1
D: NA
CDR3: CSDAGTADYGYTF
DNA: TGCAGCGACGCCGGGACGGCGGACTATGGCTACACCTTC

size: few
J: TRBJ2-1
V: TRBV20-1
D: NA
CDR3: CSARDYGPNNEQFF
DNA: TGCAGTGCTAGAGATTATGGGCCTAACAATGAGCAGTTCTTC

size: few
J: TRBJ2-1
V: TRBV24-1
D: NA
CDR3: CATSDQLGRSYNEQFF
DNA: TGTGCCACCAGTGATCAACTAGGACGGTCCTACAATGAGCAGTTCTTC

size: few
J: TRBJ2-4
V: TRBV20-1
D: NA
CDR3: CSARDLVFVDIQYF
DNA: TGCAGTGCTAGAGATTTGGTATTTGTAGACATTCAGTACTTC

size: few
J: TRBJ1-5
V: TRBV29-1
D: NA
CDR3: CSVEMGGGQPQHF
DNA: TGCAGCGTTGAAATGGGAGGGGGTCAGCCCCAGCATTTT

size: NA
J: TRBJ2-3
V: TRBV28
D: NA
CDR3: CASSPLTLLTDTQYF
DNA: TGTGCCAGCAGTCCTCTGACACTTCTCACAGATACGCAGTATTTT

size: NA
J: TRBJ1-2
V: TRBV12-5
D: NA
CDR3: CASGSVAPYGYTF
DNA: TGTGCTAGTGGTTCCGTGGCTCCCTATGGCTACACCTTC

size: NA
J: TRBJ2-1
V: TRBV20-1
D: TRBD2
CDR3: CSAASGGINEQFF
DNA: TGCAGTGCTGCTAGCGGGGGGATCAATGAGCAGTTCTTC

size: few
J: TRBJ2-1
V: TRBV7-3
D: TRBD1
CDR3: CASSLTGTGANNEQFF
DNA: TGTGCCAGCAGCTTAACCGGGACAGGGGCTAACAATGAGCAGTTCTTC

size: NA
J: TRBJ2-3
V: TRBV4-1
D: NA
CDR3: CASSQENRPDTQYF
DNA: TGCGCCAGCAGCCAAGAGAACAGGCCAGATACGCAGTATTTT

size: few
J: TRBJ2-7
V: TRBV5-6
D: TRBD2
CDR3: CASSYALADYEQYF
DNA: TGTGCCAGCAGCTATGCCCTAGCGGACTACGAGCAGTACTTC

size: NA
J: TRBJ1-1
V: TRBV4-1
D: NA
CDR3: CASSQDGRLAFF
DNA: TGCGCCAGCAGCCAAGACGGGCGGTTAGCTTTCTTT

size: NA
J: TRBJ2-1
V: TRBV11-1
D: NA
CDR3: CASSLGLEGPFNEQFF
DNA: TGTGCCAGCAGCTTAGGCCTGGAGGGCCCCTTCAATGAGCAGTTCTTC

size: few
J: TRBJ2-5
V: TRBV7-9
D: NA
CDR3: CASSTNRGEELETQYF
DNA: TGTGCCAGCAGCACAAACCGGGGCGAAGAATTAGAGACCCAGTACTTC

size: NA
J: TRBJ2-7
V: TRBV7-9
D: NA
CDR3: CASSYSWSYEQYF
DNA: TGTGCCAGCAGCTACTCGTGGTCCTACGAGCAGTACTTC

size: NA
J: TRBJ2-5
V: TRBV24-1
D: NA
CDR3: CATSTDLETQYF
DNA: TGTGCCACCAGTACGGATCTAGAGACCCAGTACTTC

size: NA
J: TRBJ2-7
V: TRBV7-2
D: NA
CDR3: CAKLGGGDYEQYF
DNA: TGTGCTAAATTGGGCGGGGGCGACTACGAGCAGTACTTC

size: NA
J: TRBJ1-2
V: TRBV20-1
D: NA
CDR3: CSAHDWESYTF
DNA: TGCAGTGCCCACGATTGGGAAAGCTACACCTTC

size: NA
J: TRBJ2-5
V: TRBV27
D: NA
CDR3: CASGRRGTETQYF
DNA: TGTGCCAGCGGTCGAAGAGGGACAGAGACCCAGTACTTC

size: NA
J: TRBJ2-3
V: TRBV29-1
D: TRBD2
CDR3: CSVGLAGGFTDTQYF
DNA: TGCAGCGTGGGACTAGCGGGAGGGTTCACAGATACGCAGTATTTT

size: NA
J: TRBJ1-2
V: TRBV6-1
D: NA
CDR3: CASSEVGGVYGYTF
DNA: TGTGCCAGCAGTGAAGTAGGGGGGGTCTATGGCTACACCTTC

size: NA
J: TRBJ2-5
V: TRBV7-9
D: TRBD2
CDR3: CASSRSGGAQETQYF
DNA: TGTGCCAGCAGCCGGAGCGGGGGGGCCCAAGAGACCCAGTACTTC

size: few
J: TRBJ2-7
V: TRBV20-1
D: TRBD2
CDR3: CSARDLASGTYEQYF
DNA: TGCAGTGCTAGAGATCTGGCTAGCGGAACCTACGAGCAGTACTTC

size: few
J: TRBJ2-5
V: TRBV3-1
D: TRBD1
CDR3: CASSQVDRVYNQETQYF
DNA: TGTGCCAGCAGCCAAGTTGACAGGGTCTACAACCAAGAGACCCAGTACTTC

size: NA
J: TRBJ2-3
V: TRBV20-1
D: TRBD2
CDR3: CSEISGFDTDTQYF
DNA: TGCAGCGAAATTAGCGGGTTCGACACAGATACGCAGTATTTT

size: NA
J: TRBJ2-7
V: TRBV19
D: NA
CDR3: CASSIRQNYEQYF
DNA: TGTGCCAGTAGTATCAGGCAGAACTACGAGCAGTACTTC

size: few
J: TRBJ2-7
V: TRBV12-3/TRBV12-4
D: TRBD1
CDR3: CASSQGQGKSYEQYF
DNA: TGTGCCAGCAGCCAGGGACAGGGGAAGTCCTACGAGCAGTACTTC

size: few
J: TRBJ2-1
V: TRBV4-2
D: TRBD2
CDR3: CASSPRLAGGHKFF
DNA: TGTGCCAGCAGCCCTCGACTAGCGGGGGGGCATAAGTTCTTC

size: once
J: TRBJ2-3
V: TRBV5-1
D: NA
CDR3: CASSSQRDTQYF
DNA: TGCGCCAGCAGCTCCCAACGGGATACGCAGTATTTT

size: few
J: TRBJ2-7
V: TRBV9
D: NA
CDR3: CASSPRTSQGPYEQYF
DNA: TGTGCCAGCAGCCCTCGGACCAGTCAGGGGCCCTACGAGCAGTACTTC

size: few
J: TRBJ2-1
V: TRBV20-1
D: TRBD2
CDR3: CSARGLDLSDEQFF
DNA: TGCAGTGCTAGGGGACTAGACCTTTCGGATGAGCAGTTCTTC

size: few
J: TRBJ2-7
V: TRBV29-1
D: TRBD1
CDR3: CSVEGDRYEQYF
DNA: TGCAGCGTTGAAGGGGACAGATACGAGCAGTACTTC

size: few
J: TRBJ1-2
V: TRBV12-3/TRBV12-4
D: NA
CDR3: CAIAISGARSGYGYTF
DNA: TGTGCCATCGCCATATCCGGGGCCCGGTCGGGCTATGGCTACACCTTC

size: few
J: TRBJ1-5
V: TRBV6-1
D: NA
CDR3: CASSRHDLGNQPQHF
DNA: TGTGCCAGCAGTCGACACGACCTAGGGAACCAGCCCCAGCATTTT

size: NA
J: TRBJ2-4
V: TRBV11-2
D: NA
CDR3: CASSLGPGIQYF
DNA: TGTGCCAGCAGCTTAGGTCCGGGCATTCAGTACTTC

size: NA
J: TRBJ2-7
V: TRBV10-3
D: TRBD2
CDR3: CAISESGPGRVGEQYF
DNA: TGTGCCATCAGTGAGTCTGGGCCGGGGAGGGTAGGCGAGCAGTACTTC

size: few
J: TRBJ2-5
V: TRBV21-1
D: NA
CDR3: CASSSVGKQETQYF
DNA: TGTGCCAGCAGCAGCGTGGGGAAGCAAGAGACCCAGTACTTC

size: NA
J: TRBJ2-7
V: TRBV28
D: TRBD2
CDR3: CASKVGTSYEQYF
DNA: TGTGCCAGCAAAGTGGGGACTAGCTACGAGCAGTACTTC

size: few
J: TRBJ2-5
V: TRBV11-1
D: TRBD2
CDR3: CASSKRGALETQYF
DNA: TGTGCCAGCAGCAAGCGGGGCGCCCTAGAGACCCAGTACTTC

size: few
J: TRBJ2-3
V: TRBV7-2
D: NA
CDR3: CASSLMGQGGDTQYF
DNA: TGTGCCAGCAGCTTAATGGGCCAGGGAGGTGATACGCAGTATTTT

size: few
J: TRBJ2-7
V: TRBV7-2
D: NA
CDR3: CASSSGEVPYEQYF
DNA: TGTGCCAGCAGCTCAGGAGAGGTTCCCTACGAGCAGTACTTC

size: few
J: TRBJ1-4
V: TRBV20-1
D: NA
CDR3: CSASPPGQPEKLFF
DNA: TGCAGTGCCTCTCCCCCAGGGCAGCCAGAAAAACTGTTTTTT

size: NA
J: TRBJ2-1
V: TRBV29-1
D: TRBD2
CDR3: CSVDRTSPYNEQFF
DNA: TGCAGCGTTGATAGGACTAGCCCCTACAATGAGCAGTTCTTC

size: NA
J: TRBJ1-1
V: TRBV7-9
D: NA
CDR3: CASSDTLNTEAFF
DNA: TGTGCCAGCAGCGACACCTTGAACACTGAAGCTTTCTTT

size: many
J: TRBJ2-5
V: TRBV2
D: TRBD2
CDR3: CASSGLAGGETQYF
DNA: TGTGCCAGCAGTGGGCTAGCGGGAGGAGAGACCCAGTACTTC

size: NA
J: TRBJ2-1
V: TRBV10-3
D: TRBD2
CDR3: CAIRDSGSWGTYNEQFF
DNA: TGTGCCATCAGGGATAGCGGGAGTTGGGGCACCTACAATGAGCAGTTCTTC

size: NA
J: TRBJ2-1
V: TRBV28
D: NA
CDR3: CASSLPHEQFF
DNA: TGTGCCAGCAGTCTTCCTCATGAGCAGTTCTTC

size: NA
J: TRBJ2-7
V: TRBV9
D: NA
CDR3: CASSVEEGWGQGSYEQYF
DNA: TGTGCCAGCAGCGTAGAGGAAGGGTGGGGGCAGGGATCCTACGAGCAGTACTTC

size: NA
J: TRBJ2-5
V: TRBV20-1
D: TRBD1
CDR3: CSADRGSRETQYF
DNA: TGCAGTGCTGACAGGGGGTCCAGGGAGACCCAGTACTTC

size: few
J: TRBJ1-2
V: TRBV12-3/TRBV12-4
D: NA
CDR3: CASSETVDGYTF
DNA: TGTGCCAGCAGTGAGACAGTTGATGGCTACACCTTC

size: NA
J: TRBJ2-4
V: TRBV5-5
D: TRBD1
CDR3: CASSFTGGRAKNIQYF
DNA: TGTGCCAGCAGCTTTACAGGGGGCCGAGCCAAAAACATTCAGTACTTC

size: NA
J: TRBJ2-2
V: TRBV29-1
D: TRBD1
CDR3: CSVGTGRSGELFF
DNA: TGCAGCGTAGGGACAGGGAGATCCGGGGAGCTGTTTTTT

size: NA
J: TRBJ2-1
V: TRBV6-6
D: TRBD1
CDR3: CASSRPGQGHNEQFF
DNA: TGTGCCAGCAGTAGACCGGGACAGGGGCATAATGAGCAGTTCTTC

size: NA
J: TRBJ2-2
V: TRBV5-6
D: NA
CDR3: CASSLSIVRTGELFF
DNA: TGTGCCAGCAGTCTTTCCATTGTCCGCACCGGGGAGCTGTTTTTT

size: few
J: TRBJ2-4
V: TRBV7-9
D: TRBD2
CDR3: CASSLVAGGAKNIQYF
DNA: TGTGCCAGCAGCTTAGTAGCGGGCGGAGCCAAAAACATTCAGTACTTC

size: NA
J: TRBJ2-6
V: TRBV11-2
D: TRBD1
CDR3: CASSSRGNSGANVLTF
DNA: TGTGCCAGCAGCTCCAGGGGGAACTCTGGGGCCAACGTCCTGACTTTC

size: NA
J: TRBJ2-7
V: TRBV10-3
D: NA
CDR3: CAIRSLMGYEQYF
DNA: TGTGCCATCAGGAGTCTTATGGGTTACGAGCAGTACTTC